Listed here are 11 T cell receptor beta chains from one sample, sequenced in a study of shared clonotypes between healthy human individuals. In the naive CD8 group, cells lacked CD45RO and were positively selected for CCR7, so terminally differentiated effector memory CD45RA+ cells were left out. Repertoires were generated with immunoSEQ multiplex PCR, while TCRdb's copy carries only in-frame clones and drops some. Seen here are about 2.1 million clones, 80% to 95% observed once, and the top ten hold over 1.5%. The sample comprised naive CD8+ T cells from PBMCs. Every receptor here comes from a young man in good health. Some clones in this sample may be carry-over from other donors' samples.

Worth noting for this clone: In the same sample, other DNA sequences code for this CDR3. The chain combines TRBV27 with TRBJ1-2; possibly TRBD1 for D (5 bases). The CDR3 contains 14 residues. Germline V gene sequence: CDR1 MNHEY, CDR2 SMNVEV (reference sequence). Trimming took 3 bases from V and 0 from J, leaving 8 bases between them. CDR3 DNA sequence: TGTGCCAGCAGTTTTCAGGGAGCTAACTATGGCTACACCTTC. Its protein product is CASSFQGANYGYTF.

Note on this clone: Different DNA sequences within this sample yield the same CDR3. This chain joins TRBV7-9 and TRBJ1-2, with no clear D. CDR3 length: 14 amino acids. From germline, CDR1 is SEHNR and CDR2 FQNEAQ (reference sequence). V shed 1 base and J shed 1 base, with 7 bases lying between them. CDR3 sequence: CASSLGGGNYGYTF. The CDR3 nucleotides read TGTGCCAGCAGCTTAGGCGGCGGTAACTATGGCTACACCTTC.

The genes are TRBV14 and TRBJ2-5, with D unresolved. CDR3 length: 15 residues. V lost 4 bases and J 5 bases, leaving 17 bases between the germline ends. Per germline, CDR1 SGHDN and CDR2 FVKESK. The CDR3, as DNA: TGTGCCAGCAGCCCGCGGTCGACGAGTTGGGAGACCCAGTACTTC. Translated: CASSPRSTSWETQYF.

The V call is TRBV9, the J call TRBJ2-1, with D uncertain. Trimming cost V 0 bases and J 8 bases, with 15 bases left between them. The CDR3 is 15 amino acids. Germline values: CDR1 SGDLS, CDR2 YYNGEE. The CDR3 here is CASSVGRPRLDEQFF. In DNA form, the CDR3 reads TGTGCCAGCAGCGTAGGAAGGCCTAGATTAGATGAGCAGTTCTTC.

Turning to this clone: The sample has other DNA sequences that encode this CDR3 too. The V and J genes are TRBV7-9 and TRBJ1-1, with a possible D match to TRBD1 (5 bases). The CDR3 is 12 residues long. Trimming took 5 bases from V and 5 from J, leaving 9 bases between them. Germline V lookup: CDR1 SEHNR, CDR2 FQNEAQ (reference sequence). Here the CDR3 DNA reads TGTGCCAGCAGCCCAAGGGGAACTGAAGCTTTCTTT. Its protein is CASSPRGTEAFF.

This clone was observed a handful of times. Additional DNA sequences in this sample encode the identical CDR3. The chain has TRBV27 and TRBJ1-5, with a possible D match to TRBD1 (5 bases). This CDR3 has 14 amino acids. The ends were cut back, 2 bases at V and 3 bases at J, with 8 bases in the middle. Germline CDR1 reads MNHEY; CDR2 reads SMNVEV (reference sequence). The CDR3 loop is CASSLTGSNQPQHF. CDR3 sequence (DNA): TGTGCCAGCAGTTTAACAGGATCCAATCAGCCCCAGCATTTT.

The chain combines TRBV27 with TRBJ2-1, with TRBD2 matching over 14 bases. CDR1 is MNHEY and CDR2 is SMNVEV in the germline V gene (reference sequence). This CDR3 is 19 amino acids long. V gave up 2 bases and J gave up 0 bases; unmatched junction bases: 6. The CDR3, as DNA: TGTGCCAGCAGTTTACTGGGACTAGCGGGAGTGAGCTCCTACAATGAGCAGTTCTTC. Its translation is CASSLLGLAGVSSYNEQFF.

This chain links TRBV9 with TRBJ2-2; 7 bases match TRBD1. This CDR3 spans 17 amino acids. J was trimmed by 0 bases and V by 4 bases; bases with no gene match: 9. CDR1 and CDR2 from the germline V gene are SGDLS and YYNGEE. This chain's CDR3 is CASSSHRGTANTGELFF. In nucleotides, the CDR3 is TGTGCCAGCAGCTCACACAGGGGAACCGCGAACACCGGGGAGCTGTTTTTT.

The rearrangement uses TRBV4-3 and TRBJ2-3; D is perhaps TRBD2 (5 bases). Trimming shortened V by 4 bases and J by 0 bases, and 14 bases separated the two germline ends. CDR3 length: 16 residues. CDR1 is LGHNA, CDR2 YSLEER, per germline. The CDR3 here is CASSRLGAGSTDTQYF. CDR3 bases: TGCGCCAGCAGCCGCCTGGGTGCGGGCAGCACAGATACGCAGTATTTT.

CDR3 DNA: TGTGCCAGCAGTACCCCGGGACTTTTATACGAGCAGTACTTC. Translation: CASSTPGLLYEQYF. V usage is TRBV6-1 and J usage is TRBJ2-7; D perhaps matches TRBD2 (6 bases). The CDR3 sequence is 14 residues long. CDR1 and CDR2 (germline): MNHNS, SASEGT. Trimming left V 5 bases short and J 4 bases short, with 15 bases between.

This clone was observed a single time. The chain joins TRBV28 to TRBJ1-4, with TRBD1 as a possible D gene (6 bases). There are 13 residues in the CDR3. V was trimmed by 3 bases and J by 8 bases, leaving 10 bases between them. Germline V CDR1 and CDR2: MDHEN, SYDVKM. CDR3 loop: CASSFSGGEKLFF. CDR3 nucleotides: TGTGCCAGCAGTTTCTCGGGGGGCGAAAAACTGTTTTTT.